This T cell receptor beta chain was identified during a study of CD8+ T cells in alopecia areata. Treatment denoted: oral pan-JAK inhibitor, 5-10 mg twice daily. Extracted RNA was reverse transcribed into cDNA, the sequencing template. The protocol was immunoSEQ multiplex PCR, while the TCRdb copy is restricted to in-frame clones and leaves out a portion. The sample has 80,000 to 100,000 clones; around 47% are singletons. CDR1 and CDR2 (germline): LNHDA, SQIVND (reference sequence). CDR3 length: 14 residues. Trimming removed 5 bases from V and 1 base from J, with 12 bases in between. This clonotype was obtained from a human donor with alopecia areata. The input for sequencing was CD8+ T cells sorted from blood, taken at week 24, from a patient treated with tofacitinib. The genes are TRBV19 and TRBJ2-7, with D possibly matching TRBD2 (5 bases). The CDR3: CASSWVGDSYEQYF. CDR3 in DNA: TGTGCCAGTAGTTGGGTCGGGGATTCCTACGAGCAGTACTTC.